These T cell receptor beta chains were read from a single sample in a study of blood T cell repertoires in COVID-19. Libraries were prepared by immunoSEQ multiplex PCR; TCRdb keeps only in-frame clonotypes and omits some of them. The sample contains under 250,000 clones, less than 85% of which appear only once. The sample was peripheral blood. The receptors come from a woman aged 70-85 years with acute or convalescent COVID-19. Each CDR3 is given with its conserved first and last residue. A D gene is named only where the DNA matches it firmly. A clone size is listed for some rows: how often the clone was seen (once, few, many), or a class if it is expanded.

clone size	V gene	D gene	J gene	CDR3 protein	CDR3 DNA
NA	TRBV18	NA	TRBJ2-1	CASSPPWGQREYNEQFF	TGTGCCAGCTCACCCCCCTGGGGACAGCGGGAGTACAATGAGCAGTTCTTC
many	TRBV19	TRBD2	TRBJ2-5	CASSIAASGGQETQYF	TGTGCCAGTAGTATTGCTGCTAGCGGGGGCCAAGAGACCCAGTACTTC
NA	TRBV4-2	TRBD1	TRBJ2-5	CASSQDTGAAQETQYF	TGTGCCAGCAGCCAAGATACAGGGGCCGCACAAGAGACCCAGTACTTC
NA	TRBV3-1/TRBV3-2	TRBD1	TRBJ1-2	CASSQGWTGGNVYTF	TGTGCCAGCAGCCAAGGCTGGACAGGGGGAAATGTCTACACCTTC
once	TRBV7-9	TRBD2	TRBJ2-5	CASSLAIGLAKQETQYF	TGTGCCAGCAGCTTAGCGATAGGACTAGCAAAACAAGAGACCCAGTACTTC
NA	TRBV19	TRBD1	TRBJ1-2	CASRDRGIGYTF	TGTGCCAGCAGGGACAGGGGGATCGGCTACACCTTC
NA	TRBV18	TRBD2	TRBJ2-3	CASSPREGTSTDTQYF	TGTGCCAGCTCTCCCAGGGAGGGCACTAGCACAGATACGCAGTATTTT
NA	TRBV7-2	TRBD1	TRBJ1-2	CASSPTGMGAFYGYTF	TGTGCCAGCAGCCCGACAGGGATGGGAGCTTTCTATGGCTACACCTTC
few	TRBV6-5	TRBD1	TRBJ1-2	CASSFGQGRNYGYTF	TGTGCCAGCAGCTTCGGACAGGGACGAAACTATGGCTACACCTTC
once	TRBV5-1	NA	TRBJ2-3	CASSPAVLGDLTDTQYF	TGCGCCAGCAGCCCGGCCGTACTAGGCGATTTAACGGATACGCAGTATTTT
NA	TRBV13	NA	TRBJ2-2	CASSLEAGVNTGELFF	TGTGCCAGCAGCTTAGAGGCGGGCGTTAACACCGGGGAGCTGTTTTTT
few	TRBV18	NA	TRBJ2-2	CASSRGGGVNTGELFF	TGTGCCAGCTCACGTGGAGGGGGCGTAAACACCGGGGAGCTGTTTTTT
NA	TRBV2	NA	TRBJ1-4	CASRADWSGLFF	TGTGCCAGCAGAGCCGACTGGTCGGGTCTGTTTTTT
NA	TRBV6-4	NA	TRBJ1-1	CASRTGSSGNTEAFF	TGTGCCAGCAGAACCGGGTCCTCGGGAAACACTGAAGCTTTCTTT
NA	TRBV30	NA	TRBJ1-3	CAWNGDLSGGNTIYF	TGTGCCTGGAATGGAGATCTCTCTGGTGGAAACACCATATATTTT
NA	TRBV18	NA	TRBJ2-7	CASSPDSISYEQYF	TGTGCCAGCTCCCCGGACTCGATCTCCTACGAGCAGTACTTC
NA	TRBV6-6	NA	TRBJ1-6	CASRTTVVHF	TGTGCCAGCAGAACGACAGTGGTCCACTTT
NA	TRBV11-2	TRBD2	TRBJ2-5	CASSSGSSGGQETQYF	TGTGCCAGCAGCTCAGGTAGTAGCGGGGGACAAGAGACCCAGTACTTC
NA	TRBV7-9	NA	TRBJ2-3	CASSRTDTQYF	TGTGCCAGCAGTCGGACAGATACACAGTATTTT
NA	TRBV5-1	TRBD2	TRBJ2-5	CASSFSGGQETQYF	TGCGCCAGCAGCTTTAGCGGGGGCCAAGAGACCCAGTACTTC
NA	TRBV7-2	NA	TRBJ2-5	CASTQRGGAWGETQYF	TGTGCCAGCACCCAACGGGGCGGGGCCTGGGGAGAGACCCAGTACTTC
NA	TRBV18	TRBD1	TRBJ2-3	CASSPTTGGSTDTQYF	TGTGCCAGCTCACCGACGACAGGGGGGTCCACAGATACGCAGTATTTT
NA	TRBV19	NA	TRBJ1-1	CASSLPGDPRTEAFF	TGTGCCAGTAGTCTCCCAGGGGACCCTAGGACTGAAGCTTTCTTT
NA	TRBV5-5	NA	TRBJ2-3	CASSLDRGEGAPNTDTQYF	TGTGCCAGCAGCTTGGACAGAGGAGAGGGTGCGCCGAACACAGATACGCAGTATTTT
NA	TRBV30	NA	TRBJ1-1	CAWSVWQDTEAFF	TGTGCCTGGAGTGTATGGCAGGACACTGAAGCTTTCTTT
NA	TRBV6-5	NA	TRBJ1-3	CAILVGNTIYF	TGTGCCATCCTCGTTGGAAACACCATATATTTT
NA	TRBV19	TRBD1	TRBJ1-3	CASSGTGNTIYF	TGTGCCAGTAGTGGGACAGGGAACACCATATATTTT
NA	TRBV12-3/TRBV12-4	NA	TRBJ2-3	CASSLKGHTQYF	TGTGCCAGCAGTTTAAAGGGGCATACGCAGTATTTT
NA	TRBV5-1	TRBD1	TRBJ1-2	CASSWGQDGYTF	TGCGCCAGCAGCTGGGGACAGGATGGCTACACCTTC
NA	TRBV28	NA	TRBJ2-2	CASSSETVNTGELFF	TGTGCCAGCAGCTCGGAGACAGTTAACACCGGGGAGCTGTTTTTT
NA	TRBV6-5	TRBD1	TRBJ1-1	CASSYSGQRKAFF	TGTGCCAGCAGTTACTCGGGACAGAGAAAGGCTTTCTTT
few	TRBV4-3	TRBD1	TRBJ2-3	CASSQAHGQGARFMKDTQYF	TGCGCCAGCAGCCAAGCCCACGGACAGGGGGCGCGATTTATGAAAGATACGCAGTATTTT
once	TRBV5-1	NA	TRBJ1-2	CASSLQTNRDGYTF	TGCGCCAGCAGCTTGCAAACTAATCGGGATGGCTACACCTTC
once	TRBV5-1	TRBD1	TRBJ2-2	CASSDQGAGTGELFF	TGCGCCAGCAGTGACCAGGGGGCGGGCACCGGGGAGCTGTTTTTT
NA	TRBV9	TRBD2	TRBJ2-3	CASSVLGLARSDTQYF	TGTGCCAGCAGCGTACTGGGACTAGCACGTTCCGATACGCAGTATTTT
NA	TRBV19	TRBD1	TRBJ2-5	CASSPRPGQVKETQYF	TGTGCCAGTAGTCCCAGACCCGGACAGGTTAAGGAGACCCAGTACTTC
NA	TRBV4-1	TRBD1	TRBJ2-1	CASSQVPGQGAREQFF	TGCGCCAGCAGCCAAGTCCCGGGACAGGGGGCGCGAGAGCAGTTCTTC
NA	TRBV12-3/TRBV12-4	NA	TRBJ1-6	CASHTGDNSPLHF	TGTGCCAGCCATACCGGGGATAATTCACCCCTCCACTTT
once	TRBV3-1/TRBV3-2	NA	TRBJ1-1	CASSHIRSEAFF	TGTGCCAGCAGCCATATCAGGTCTGAAGCTTTCTTT
NA	TRBV9	NA	TRBJ2-5	CASSARSQGGQTQYF	TGTGCCAGCAGCGCCCGCTCGCAGGGAGGCCAGACCCAGTACTTC
few	TRBV30	NA	TRBJ2-5	CAGLRAGSETQYF	TGTGCCGGTTTAAGGGCAGGGTCGGAGACCCAGTACTTC
many	TRBV5-6	NA	TRBJ1-2	CASSRGLRYGYTF	TGTGCCAGCAGTCGGGGACTGCGCTATGGCTACACCTTC